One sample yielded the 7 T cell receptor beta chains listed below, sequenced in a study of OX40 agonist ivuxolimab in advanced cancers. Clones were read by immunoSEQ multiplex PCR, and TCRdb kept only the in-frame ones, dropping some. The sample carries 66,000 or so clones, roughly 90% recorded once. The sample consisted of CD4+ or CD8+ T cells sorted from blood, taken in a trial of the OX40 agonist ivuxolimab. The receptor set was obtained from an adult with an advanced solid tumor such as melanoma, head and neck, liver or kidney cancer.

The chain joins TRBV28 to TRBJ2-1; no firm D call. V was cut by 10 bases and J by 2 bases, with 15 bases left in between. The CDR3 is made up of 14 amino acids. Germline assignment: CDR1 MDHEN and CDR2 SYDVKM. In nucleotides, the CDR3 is TGTGCCATTTTACGGACGGCAACCTACAATGAGCAGTTCTTC. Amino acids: CAILRTATYNEQFF. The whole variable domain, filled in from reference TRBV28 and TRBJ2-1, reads DVKVTQSSRYLVKRTGEKVFLECVQDMDHENMFWYRQDPGLGLRLIYFSYDVKMKEKGDIPEGYSVSREKKERFSLILESASTNQTSMYLCAILRTATYNEQFFGPGTRLTVL.

The chain's CDR3 is CASSGLGTVAGAYNEQFF. CDR3 bases: TGTGCCAGCAGTGGATTGGGGACCGTAGCGGGAGCCTACAATGAGCAGTTCTTC. The gene calls are TRBV2 and TRBJ2-1; 9 nucleotides agree with TRBD2. This CDR3 region has 18 residues. Germline V lookup: CDR1 SNHLY, CDR2 FYNNEI. The junction had 12 bases not matched to a gene; V was cut back by 4 bases and J by 2 bases.

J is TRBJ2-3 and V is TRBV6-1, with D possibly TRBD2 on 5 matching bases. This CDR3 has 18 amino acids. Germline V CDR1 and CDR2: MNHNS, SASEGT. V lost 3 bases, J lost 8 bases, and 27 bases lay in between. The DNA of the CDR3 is TGTGCCAGCAGTGACCCGGGATACGAGTTAAAACAAACGCTTACGCAGTATTTT. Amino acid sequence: CASSDPGYELKQTLTQYF.

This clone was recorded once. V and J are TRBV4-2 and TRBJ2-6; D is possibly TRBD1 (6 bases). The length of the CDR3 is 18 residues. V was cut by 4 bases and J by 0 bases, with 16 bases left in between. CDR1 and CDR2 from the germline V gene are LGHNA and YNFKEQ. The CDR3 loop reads CASSPNRVLPSGANVLTF. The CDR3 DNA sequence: TGTGCCAGCAGCCCTAACAGGGTTCTACCCTCTGGGGCCAACGTCCTGACTTTC.

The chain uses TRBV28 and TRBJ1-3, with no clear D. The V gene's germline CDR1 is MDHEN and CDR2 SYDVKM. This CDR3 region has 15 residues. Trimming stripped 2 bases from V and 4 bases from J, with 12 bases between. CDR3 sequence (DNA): TGTGCCAGCAGTTTACAGCCTGTAGGGGGAAACACCATATATTTT. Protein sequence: CASSLQPVGGNTIYF.

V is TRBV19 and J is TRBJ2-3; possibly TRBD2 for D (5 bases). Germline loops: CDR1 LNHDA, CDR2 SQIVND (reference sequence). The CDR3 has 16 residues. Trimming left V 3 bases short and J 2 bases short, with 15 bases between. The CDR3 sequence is CASSISGQDSTDTQYF. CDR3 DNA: TGTGCCAGTAGTATCAGCGGTCAGGACTCCACAGATACGCAGTATTTT.

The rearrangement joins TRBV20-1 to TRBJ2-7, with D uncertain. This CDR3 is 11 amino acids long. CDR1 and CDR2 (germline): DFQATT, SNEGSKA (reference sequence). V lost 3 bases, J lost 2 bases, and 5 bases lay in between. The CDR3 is CSASDPYEQYF. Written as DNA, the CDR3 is TGCAGTGCTAGTGACCCCTACGAGCAGTACTTC.